The subject of this entry is one T cell receptor beta chain. What it recognizes is unknown. The length of the CDR3 is 16 residues. The germline CDR1 and CDR2 sequences are SGHDN and FVKESK. V was pared by 1 base and J by 2 bases, with 9 bases between. This entry is derived from a study of cytomegalovirus exposure and HLA in healthy donors. Study outcomes and limitations: Analyses of presence and absence presupposed an approximately uniform sequencing depth across donors. Certain indistinguishable V segments, among them TRBV6-2 and TRBV6-3, were excluded.

PCR used 60 Vbeta primers and 13 Jbeta primers. Profiling relied on immunoSEQ multiplex PCR, and the TCRdb table lists in-frame clones only, not all of them. The table shows some 130,000 clones, with almost 85% occurring only once. The J gene is TRBJ2-6, the V gene TRBV14; D is ambiguous. The sequencing input was PBMCs. This clonotype originated in a boy aged 2 to 9 in good health and CMV-seronegative. Here the CDR3 DNA reads TGTGCCAGCAGCCAAGTCGAACGGGCTGGGGCCAACGTCCTGACTTTC. Its protein product is CASSQVERAGANVLTF.